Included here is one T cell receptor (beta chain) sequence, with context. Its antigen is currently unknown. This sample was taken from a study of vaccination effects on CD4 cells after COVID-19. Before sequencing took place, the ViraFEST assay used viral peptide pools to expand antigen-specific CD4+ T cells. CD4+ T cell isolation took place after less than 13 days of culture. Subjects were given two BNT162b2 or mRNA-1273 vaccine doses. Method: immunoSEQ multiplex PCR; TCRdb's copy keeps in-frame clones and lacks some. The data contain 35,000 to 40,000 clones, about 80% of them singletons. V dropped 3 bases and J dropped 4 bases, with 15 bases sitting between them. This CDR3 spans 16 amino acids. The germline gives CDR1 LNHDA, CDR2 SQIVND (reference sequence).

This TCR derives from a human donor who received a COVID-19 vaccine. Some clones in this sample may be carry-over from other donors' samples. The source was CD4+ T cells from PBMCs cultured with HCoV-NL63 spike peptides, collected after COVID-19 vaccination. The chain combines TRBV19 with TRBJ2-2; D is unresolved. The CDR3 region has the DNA TGTGCCAGTAGTATCGATTTCTTCACACCCACCGGGGAGCTGTTTTTT. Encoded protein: CASSIDFFTPTGELFF.